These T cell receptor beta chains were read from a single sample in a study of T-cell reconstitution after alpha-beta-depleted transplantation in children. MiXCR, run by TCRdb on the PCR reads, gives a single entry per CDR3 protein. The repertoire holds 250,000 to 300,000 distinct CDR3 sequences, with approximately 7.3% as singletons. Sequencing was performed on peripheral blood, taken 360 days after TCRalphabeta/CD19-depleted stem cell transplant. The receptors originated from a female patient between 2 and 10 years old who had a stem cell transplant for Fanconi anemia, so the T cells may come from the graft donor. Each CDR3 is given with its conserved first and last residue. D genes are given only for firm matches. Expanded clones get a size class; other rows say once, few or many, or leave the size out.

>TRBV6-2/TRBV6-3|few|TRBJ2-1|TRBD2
CASSYSTSGEGYNEQFF
TGTGCCAGCAGTTACTCGACCAGCGGGGAGGGGTACAATGAGCAGTTCTTC
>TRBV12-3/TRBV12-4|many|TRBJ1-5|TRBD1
CASSSFQGAGQPQHF
TGTGCCAGCAGTTCCTTCCAGGGGGCGGGACAGCCCCAGCATTTT
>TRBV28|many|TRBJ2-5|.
CASSVPGIREEVVETQYF
TGTGCCAGCAGTGTCCCCGGCATCAGGGAAGAGGTTGTAGAGACCCAGTACTTC
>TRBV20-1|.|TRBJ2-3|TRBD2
CSARSLAGRADTQYF
TGCAGTGCTAGGTCACTAGCGGGGAGAGCAGATACGCAGTATTTT
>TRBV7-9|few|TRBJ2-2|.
CASSPPFTGELFF
TGTGCCAGCAGCCCCCCTTTTACCGGGGAGCTGTTTTTT
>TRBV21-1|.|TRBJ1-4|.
CASSKVTAYGKLFF
TGTGCCAGCAGCAAAGTGACCGCGTACGGTAAACTGTTTTTT
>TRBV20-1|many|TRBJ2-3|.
CSARDWWNTDTQYF
TGCAGTGCTAGGGATTGGTGGAACACAGATACGCAGTATTTT
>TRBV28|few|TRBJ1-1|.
CASSLRGRTGREAFF
TGTGCCAGCAGTTTAAGGGGCCGGACGGGAAGGGAAGCTTTCTTT
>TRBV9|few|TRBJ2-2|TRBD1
CASSVVGGQGRSGELFF
TGTGCCAGCAGCGTAGTAGGGGGACAGGGGAGATCCGGGGAGCTGTTTTTT
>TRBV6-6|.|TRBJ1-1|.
CASSFAGEGKAFF
TGTGCCAGCAGTTTCGCCGGCGAGGGGAAAGCTTTCTTT
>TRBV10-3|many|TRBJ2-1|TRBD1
CAISGPSDRMVQFF
TGTGCCATCAGTGGGCCCTCGGACAGGATGGTCCAGTTCTTC
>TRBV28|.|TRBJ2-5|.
CASSFWGVGETQYF
TGTGCCAGCAGTTTTTGGGGGGTAGGAGAGACCCAGTACTTC
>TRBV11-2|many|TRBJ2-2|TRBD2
CASPRGGENTGELFF
TGTGCCAGCCCTCGGGGGGGCGAGAACACCGGGGAGCTGTTTTTT
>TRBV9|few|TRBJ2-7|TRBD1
CASSVELDRGYEQYF
TGTGCCAGCAGCGTAGAGCTGGACAGGGGGTACGAGCAGTACTTC
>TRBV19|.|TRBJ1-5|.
CASSIDLESSPQHF
TGTGCCAGTAGTATAGATTTGGAATCATCGCCCCAGCATTTT
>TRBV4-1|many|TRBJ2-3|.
CASSQRIRGAGTDTQYF
TGCGCCAGCAGCCAAAGGATCCGGGGAGCGGGCACAGATACGCAGTATTTT
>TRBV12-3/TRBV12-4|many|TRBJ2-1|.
CASSLEGYEQFF
TGTGCCAGCAGTTTGGAGGGGTATGAGCAGTTCTTC
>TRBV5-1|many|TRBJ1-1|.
CASSLRAGRSMNTEAFF
TGCGCCAGCAGCTTGAGGGCGGGCAGATCCATGAACACTGAAGCTTTCTTT
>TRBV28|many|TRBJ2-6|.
CASSPPGLSGANVLTF
TGTGCCAGCAGTCCTCCCGGTTTATCTGGGGCCAACGTCCTGACTTTC
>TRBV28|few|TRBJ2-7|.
CASSRLPGVGEQYF
TGTGCCAGCAGCAGACTTCCAGGGGTGGGCGAGCAGTACTTC
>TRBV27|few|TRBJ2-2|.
CASSPVGVWNTGELFF
TGTGCCAGCAGTCCCGTCGGGGTCTGGAACACCGGGGAGCTGTTTTTT
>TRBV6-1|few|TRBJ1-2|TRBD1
CASGQGTGTLDYGYTF
TGTGCCAGCGGCCAGGGGACAGGGACCCTAGACTATGGCTACACCTTC
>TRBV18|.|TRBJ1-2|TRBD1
CASSPIGQGGGYTF
TGTGCCAGCTCACCGATCGGACAGGGAGGCGGCTACACCTTC
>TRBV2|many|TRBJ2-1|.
CASSGQTISYNEQFF
TGTGCCAGCAGCGGACAGACCATAAGTTACAATGAGCAGTTCTTC
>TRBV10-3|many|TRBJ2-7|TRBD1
CAISPGQGGYEQYF
TGTGCCATCAGTCCGGGACAGGGGGGCTACGAGCAGTACTTC
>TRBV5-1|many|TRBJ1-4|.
CASRGAEKLFF
TGCGCCAGCAGGGGAGCCGAAAAACTGTTTTTT
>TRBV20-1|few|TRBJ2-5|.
CRATSGETQYF
TGCAGGGCCACAAGCGGGGAGACCCAGTACTTC
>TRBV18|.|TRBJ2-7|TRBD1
CASSPLDRASYEQYF
TGTGCCAGCTCACCCTTGGACAGGGCCTCCTACGAGCAGTACTTC
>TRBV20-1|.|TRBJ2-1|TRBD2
CRSGLAGRNEQFF
TGCAGGTCAGGACTAGCGGGACGCAATGAGCAGTTCTTC
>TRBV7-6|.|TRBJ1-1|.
CASTFGRGGNTEAFF
TGTGCCAGCACCTTTGGGAGGGGGGGGAACACTGAAGCTTTCTTT
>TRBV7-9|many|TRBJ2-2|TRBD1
CASSWGQGELFF
TGTGCCAGCAGCTGGGGACAGGGGGAGCTGTTTTTT
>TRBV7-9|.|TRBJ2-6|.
CASSSTRSGANVLTF
TGTGCCAGCAGCAGCACAAGGTCTGGGGCCAACGTCCTGACTTTC